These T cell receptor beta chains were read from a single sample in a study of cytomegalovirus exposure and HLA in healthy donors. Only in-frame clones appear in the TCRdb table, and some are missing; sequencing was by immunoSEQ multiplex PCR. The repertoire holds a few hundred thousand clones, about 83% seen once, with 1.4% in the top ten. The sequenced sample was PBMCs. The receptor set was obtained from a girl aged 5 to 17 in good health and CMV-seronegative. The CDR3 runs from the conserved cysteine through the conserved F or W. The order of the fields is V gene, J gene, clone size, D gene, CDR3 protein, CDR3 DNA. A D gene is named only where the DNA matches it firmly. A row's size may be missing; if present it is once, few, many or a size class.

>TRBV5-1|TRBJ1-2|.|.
CASSLDSGSNYGYTF
TGCGCCAGCAGCTTGGACTCAGGGTCTAACTATGGCTACACCTTC
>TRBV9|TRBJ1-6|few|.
CASSVAGRDNSPLHF
TGTGCCAGCAGCGTAGCAGGCAGGGATAATTCACCCCTCCACTTT
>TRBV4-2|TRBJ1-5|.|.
CASSRRGGNQPQHF
TGTGCCAGCAGCCGAAGGGGGGGGAATCAGCCCCAGCATTTT
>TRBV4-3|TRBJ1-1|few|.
CASSQDQVRGNTEAFF
TGCGCCAGCAGCCAAGATCAAGTAAGGGGAAACACTGAAGCTTTCTTT
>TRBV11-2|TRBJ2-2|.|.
CASSFDWLVANTGELFF
TGTGCCAGCAGCTTCGATTGGCTAGTGGCGAACACCGGGGAGCTGTTTTTT
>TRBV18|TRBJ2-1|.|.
CATGLPNEQFF
TGTGCCACCGGTCTACCCAATGAGCAGTTCTTC
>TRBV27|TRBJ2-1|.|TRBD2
CASSPSGRGYNEQFF
TGTGCCAGCAGCCCAAGCGGGAGGGGGTACAATGAGCAGTTCTTC
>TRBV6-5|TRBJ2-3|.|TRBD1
CASRPGQTTDTQYF
TGTGCCAGCAGGCCGGGACAGACCACAGATACGCAGTATTTT
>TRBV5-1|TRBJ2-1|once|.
CASSFGWESMNEQFF
TGCGCCAGCAGCTTCGGGTGGGAGTCAATGAATGAGCAGTTCTTC
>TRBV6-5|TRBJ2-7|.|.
CASRLAATYEQYF
TGTGCCAGCAGGTTAGCGGCGACCTACGAGCAGTACTTC
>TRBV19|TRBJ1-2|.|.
CASKVQFFDGGPTNYGYTF
TGTGCCAGTAAGGTCCAGTTTTTCGACGGGGGTCCCACTAACTATGGCTACACCTTC
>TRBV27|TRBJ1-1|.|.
CASSLARVRFDRRDTEAFF
TGTGCCAGCAGTTTAGCCCGGGTTCGTTTTGATCGGAGAGACACTGAAGCTTTCTTT